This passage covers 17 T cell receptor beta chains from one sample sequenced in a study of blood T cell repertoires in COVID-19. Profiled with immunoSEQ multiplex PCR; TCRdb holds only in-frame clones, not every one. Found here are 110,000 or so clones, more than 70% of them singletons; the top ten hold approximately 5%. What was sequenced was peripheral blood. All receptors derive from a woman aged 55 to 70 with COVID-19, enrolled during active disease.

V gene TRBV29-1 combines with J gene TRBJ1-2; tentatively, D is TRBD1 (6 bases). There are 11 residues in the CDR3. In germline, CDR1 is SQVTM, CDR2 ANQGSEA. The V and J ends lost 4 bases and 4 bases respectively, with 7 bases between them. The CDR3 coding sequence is TGCAGCGTTGGACAGGTCTATGGCTACACCTTC. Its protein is CSVGQVYGYTF.

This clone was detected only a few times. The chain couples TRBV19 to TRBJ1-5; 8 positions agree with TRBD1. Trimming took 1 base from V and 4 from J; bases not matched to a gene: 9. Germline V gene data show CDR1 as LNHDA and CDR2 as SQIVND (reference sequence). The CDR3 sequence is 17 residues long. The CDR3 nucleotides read TGTGCCAGTAGTATAGGGACAGGGCCGGGGGTAAATCAGCCCCAGCATTTT. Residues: CASSIGTGPGVNQPQHF.

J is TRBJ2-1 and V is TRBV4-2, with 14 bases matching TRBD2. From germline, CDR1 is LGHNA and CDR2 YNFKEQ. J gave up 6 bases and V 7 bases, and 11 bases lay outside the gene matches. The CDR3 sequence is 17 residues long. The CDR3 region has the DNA TGTGCCAGCACAGGGACTAGCGGGGGCCCTTTGCTCAATGAGCAGTTCTTC. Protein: CASTGTSGGPLLNEQFF.

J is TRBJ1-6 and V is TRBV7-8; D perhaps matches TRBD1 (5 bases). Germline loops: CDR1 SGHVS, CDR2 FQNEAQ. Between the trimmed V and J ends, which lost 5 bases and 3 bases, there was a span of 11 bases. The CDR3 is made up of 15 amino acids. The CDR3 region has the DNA TGTGCCAGCAGCCTGTCGGGACTCTATAATTCACCCCTCCACTTT. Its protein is CASSLSGLYNSPLHF.

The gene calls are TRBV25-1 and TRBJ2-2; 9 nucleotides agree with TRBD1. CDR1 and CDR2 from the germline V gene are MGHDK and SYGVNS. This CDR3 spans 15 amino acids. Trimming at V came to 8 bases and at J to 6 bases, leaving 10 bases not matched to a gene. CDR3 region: CASAQGQGAPGELFF. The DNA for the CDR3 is TGTGCCAGCGCCCAGGGACAGGGTGCCCCCGGGGAGCTGTTTTTT.

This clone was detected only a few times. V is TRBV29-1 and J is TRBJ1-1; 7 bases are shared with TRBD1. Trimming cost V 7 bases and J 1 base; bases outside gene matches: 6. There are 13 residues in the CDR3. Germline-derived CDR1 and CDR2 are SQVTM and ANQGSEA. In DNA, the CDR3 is TGCAGCGCAGCCGGGACAGAGAACACTGAAGCTTTCTTT. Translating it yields CSAAGTENTEAFF.

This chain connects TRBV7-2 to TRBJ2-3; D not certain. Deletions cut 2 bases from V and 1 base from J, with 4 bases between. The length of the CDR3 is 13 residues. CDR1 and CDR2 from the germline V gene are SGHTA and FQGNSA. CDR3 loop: CASSLPGTDTQYF. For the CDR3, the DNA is TGTGCCAGCAGCTTACCGGGCACAGATACGCAGTATTTT.

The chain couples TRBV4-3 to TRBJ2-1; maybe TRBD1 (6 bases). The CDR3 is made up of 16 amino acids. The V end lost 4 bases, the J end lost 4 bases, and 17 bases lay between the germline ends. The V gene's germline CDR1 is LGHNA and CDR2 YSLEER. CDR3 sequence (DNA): TGCGCCAGCAGCCCGGCCCGGACAGAGGGATACAATGAGCAGTTCTTC. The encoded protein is CASSPARTEGYNEQFF.

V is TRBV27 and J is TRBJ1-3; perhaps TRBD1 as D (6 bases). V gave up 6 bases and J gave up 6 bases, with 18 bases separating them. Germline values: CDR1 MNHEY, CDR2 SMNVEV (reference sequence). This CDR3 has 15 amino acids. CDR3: CASRSPGDPANTIYF. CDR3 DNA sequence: TGTGCCAGCAGATCCCCAGGGGATCCCGCAAACACCATATATTTT.

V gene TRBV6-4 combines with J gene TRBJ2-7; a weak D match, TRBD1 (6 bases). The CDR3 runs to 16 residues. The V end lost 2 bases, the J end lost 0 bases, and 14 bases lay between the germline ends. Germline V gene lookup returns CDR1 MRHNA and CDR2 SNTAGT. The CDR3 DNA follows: TGTGCCAGCAGTGACACCTGGACAGCAGTCTCCTACGAGCAGTACTTC. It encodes CASSDTWTAVSYEQYF.

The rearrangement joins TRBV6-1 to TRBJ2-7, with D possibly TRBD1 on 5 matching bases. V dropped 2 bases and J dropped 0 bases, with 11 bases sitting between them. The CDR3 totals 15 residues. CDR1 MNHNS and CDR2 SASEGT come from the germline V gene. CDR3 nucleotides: TGTGCCAGCAGTGAACCCCAGACAGCCTCCTACGAGCAGTACTTC. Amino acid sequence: CASSEPQTASYEQYF.

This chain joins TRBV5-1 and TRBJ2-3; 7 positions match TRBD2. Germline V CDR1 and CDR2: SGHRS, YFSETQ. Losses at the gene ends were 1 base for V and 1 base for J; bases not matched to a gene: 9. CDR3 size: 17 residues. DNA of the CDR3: TGCGCCAGCAGCTTGAGTACAGGCGGGGGAGGCACAGATACGCAGTATTTT. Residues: CASSLSTGGGGTDTQYF.

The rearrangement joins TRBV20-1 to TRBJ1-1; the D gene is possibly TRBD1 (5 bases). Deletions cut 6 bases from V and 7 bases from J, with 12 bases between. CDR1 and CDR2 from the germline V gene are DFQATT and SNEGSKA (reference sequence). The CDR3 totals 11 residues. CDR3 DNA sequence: TGCAGTGCGGTTCCGGGACTTGAAGCTTTCTTT. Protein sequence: CSAVPGLEAFF.

The CDR3 sequence is CASSPPVADTQYF. DNA of the CDR3: TGTGCCAGCAGCCCCCCCGTAGCAGATACGCAGTATTTT. The genes are TRBV7-9 and TRBJ2-3; D not certain. In germline, CDR1 is SEHNR, CDR2 FQNEAQ (reference sequence). CDR3 length equals 13 residues. The V gene lost 5 bases and the J gene lost 4 bases, with 10 bases spanning the gap.

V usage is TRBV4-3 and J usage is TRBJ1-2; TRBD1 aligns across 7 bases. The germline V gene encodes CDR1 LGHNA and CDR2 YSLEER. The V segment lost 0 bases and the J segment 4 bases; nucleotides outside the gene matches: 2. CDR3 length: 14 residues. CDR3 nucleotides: TGCGCCAGCAGCCAAGATCAGGGGGTCTATGGCTACACCTTC. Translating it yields CASSQDQGVYGYTF.

CDR3 coding DNA: TGCGCCAGCAGCTCCTCCGGGAGCAAAGAGACCCAGTACTTC. Translated, it gives CASSSSGSKETQYF. J is TRBJ2-5 and V is TRBV5-1; D is perhaps TRBD2 (6 bases). The germline CDR1 and CDR2 sequences are SGHRS and YFSETQ. The CDR3 has 14 amino acids. The V end lost 3 bases, the J end lost 3 bases, and 12 bases lay between the germline ends.

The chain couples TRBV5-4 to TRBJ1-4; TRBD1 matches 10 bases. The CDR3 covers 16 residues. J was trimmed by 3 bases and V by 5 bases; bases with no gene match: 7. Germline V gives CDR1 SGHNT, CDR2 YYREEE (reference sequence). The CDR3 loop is CASSGGTGEANEKLFF. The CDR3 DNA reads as TGTGCCAGCAGTGGGGGGACAGGGGAGGCTAATGAAAAACTGTTTTTT.